The source of this TCR beta chain is a study of beta chain features in type 1 diabetes. The overall study: All samples combined gave 95 million to 130 million sorted cells for examination.

Remarks on this clone: Its antigen remains unknown.

Study results and caveats: Researchers caution that PCR might favor shorter templates, equally among patients and controls. A moderate, significant TCRB CDR3 shortening appeared in type 1 diabetes across four CD4+ subsets.

Every bit of the isolated RNA underwent reverse transcription, so sequencing read expressed TCRB transcripts. Naive, central memory and regulatory T cell samples came to a mean of approximately 3.3 million reads. Profiled with immunoSEQ multiplex PCR; TCRdb holds only in-frame clones, not every one. The sample carries around 280,000 clones, approximately 15% recorded once. V lost 3 bases and J 5 bases, leaving 23 bases between the germline ends. Germline CDR1 is SGHNT and CDR2 is YYREEE (reference sequence). This CDR3 is built from 17 residues. J is TRBJ2-5 and V is TRBV5-4; D perhaps matches TRBD2 (6 bases). The sample taken for sequencing was naive CD4+ T cells from blood. The TCR was taken from a man younger than 35 with type 1 diabetes. CDR3 nucleotides: TGTGCCAGCAGCTCCCGATCTAGCGACCAACTGGGGGAGACCCAGTACTTC. Protein product: CASSSRSSDQLGETQYF.